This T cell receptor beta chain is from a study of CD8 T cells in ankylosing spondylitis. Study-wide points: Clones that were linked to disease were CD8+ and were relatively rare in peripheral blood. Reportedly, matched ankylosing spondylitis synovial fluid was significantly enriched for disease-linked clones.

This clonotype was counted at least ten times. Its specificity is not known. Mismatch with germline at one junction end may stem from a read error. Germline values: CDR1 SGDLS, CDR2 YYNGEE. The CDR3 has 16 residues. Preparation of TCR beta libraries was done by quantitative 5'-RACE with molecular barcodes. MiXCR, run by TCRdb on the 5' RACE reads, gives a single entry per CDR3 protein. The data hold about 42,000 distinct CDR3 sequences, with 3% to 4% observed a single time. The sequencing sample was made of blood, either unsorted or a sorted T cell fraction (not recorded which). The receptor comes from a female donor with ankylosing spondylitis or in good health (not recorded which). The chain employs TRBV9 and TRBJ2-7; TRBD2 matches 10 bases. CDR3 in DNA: TGTGCCAGCAGTACCGGGACTAGCGCTATTTCCTCCGAGCAGTACTTC. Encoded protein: CASSTGTSAISSEQYF.